This TCR beta chain was profiled in a study of response to subunit inactivated influenza vaccine. Notes on this clonotype: Its specificity is not known.

TCRdb processed the RT-PCR reads anew with MiXCR; each CDR3 protein has one entry. The sample has under 850,000 distinct CDR3 sequences; approximately 18% are singletons. Study-wide results and limits: Few additional T cells are recruited per seasonal influenza vaccination, authors suggested.

From germline, CDR1 is LNHNV and CDR2 YYDKDF (reference sequence). V dropped 0 bases and J dropped 2 bases, with 17 bases sitting between them. The CDR3 has 17 residues. The sample in question was PBMCs from blood, obtained 4 to 6 days after vaccination. J is TRBJ2-7 and V is TRBV15; tentatively, D is TRBD1 (6 bases). This clonotype originated in a man aged 50 to 59 who received an inactivated influenza vaccine. As DNA, the CDR3 is TGTGCCACCAGCAGAGATTTCCCCTCGACAGGCCCCTACGAGCAGTACTTC. Encoded protein: CATSRDFPSTGPYEQYF.